The 5 T cell receptor beta chains listed next were all sequenced from one sample in a study of shared clonotypes between healthy human individuals. The method was immunoSEQ multiplex PCR; TCRdb's version includes in-frame clones alone and lacks a portion of them. The data show roughly 1,800,000 clones, about 94% seen once. In the naive CD8 group, cells lacked CD45RO and were positively selected for CCR7, so terminally differentiated effector memory CD45RA+ cells were left out. Sequenced sample: naive CD8+ T cells sorted from blood. The receptors were sampled from a man younger than 35 in good health.

The chain joins TRBV27 to TRBJ1-1; D is unresolved. The CDR3 loop spans 13 amino acids. Trimming took 5 bases from V and 7 from J, leaving 14 bases between them. CDR1 and CDR2 (germline): MNHEY, SMNVEV (reference sequence). The CDR3 coding sequence is TGTGCCAGCAGTCAGAATGACGCCCATGAAGCTTTCTTT. Translated, it gives CASSQNDAHEAFF.

This sequence joins TRBV9 and TRBJ1-4; TRBD1 matches 9 bases. After removal of 5 bases from V and 8 bases from J, the junction contained 16 bases not matched to a gene. The CDR3 is 17 residues long. Germline V gives CDR1 SGDLS, CDR2 YYNGEE. The CDR3 loop reads CASRPGTGRAGEEKLFF. The CDR3 nucleotides are TGTGCCAGCAGGCCCGGGACAGGGAGGGCGGGCGAAGAAAAACTGTTTTTT.

This sequence joins TRBV6-5 and TRBJ2-1; no reliable D call. From germline, CDR1 is MNHEY and CDR2 SVGAGI. V was clipped by 3 bases and J by 2 bases, with 11 bases between them. The CDR3 spans 15 residues. The CDR3 is CASSYLQSTYNEQFF. DNA of the CDR3: TGTGCCAGCAGTTATCTTCAGTCCACCTACAATGAGCAGTTCTTC.

The chain is built from TRBV7-2 and TRBJ2-7, with 11 bases lining up with TRBD2. The V segment lost 6 bases and the J segment 4 bases; nucleotides outside the gene matches: 5. The CDR3 length is 14 residues. CDR1 is SGHTA and CDR2 is FQGNSA in the germline V gene. CDR3 nucleotides: TGTGCCAGCAGATCCGGGACTAGCGGTTACGAGCAGTACTTC. The encoded protein is CASRSGTSGYEQYF.

The chain uses TRBV6-5 and TRBJ2-1; 7 bases are shared with TRBD2. Germline-derived CDR1 and CDR2 are MNHEY and SVGAGI. After removal of 8 bases from V and 7 bases from J, the junction contained 8 bases not matched to a gene. The CDR3 is 13 amino acids. CDR3 loop: CASRISGLNEQFF. As DNA, the CDR3 is TGTGCCAGCCGCATTAGCGGGCTAAATGAGCAGTTCTTC.